Reported below is one TCR beta chain. Its matching antigen is unknown. Sequence at one end of the junction differs from germline and may be a read error. It was CD45RO-negative cells, positively selected for CCR7, that made up naive CD8 cells, with terminally differentiated effector memory CD45RA+ cells excluded. The data belong to a study of shared clonotypes between healthy human individuals. Study overall: Each donor had three CD4 naive, three CD4 memory, two CD8 naive and one CD8 memory plate.

The CDR3 runs to 17 residues. Assay execution proceeded at the deep level. Splitting of each subset's genomic DNA was done evenly across several immunoSEQ plates. The protocol was immunoSEQ multiplex PCR, while the TCRdb copy is restricted to in-frame clones and leaves out a portion. The sample carries under 600,000 clones, 95% to 98% recorded once. Study results and limitations: On the whole, naive subsets had larger estimated richness than memory subsets had.

The sample consisted of naive CD8+ T cells sorted from blood. The TCR originated in a man under 40 in good health. The V gene is TRBV5-7, the J gene TRBJ2-1; 12 bases are shared with TRBD1. TRBV5-7 is noted as an ORF with a role that remains uncertain. Here the CDR3 reads CASSLAAGTGGYDEQFF. The CDR3 coding sequence is TGTGCCAGCAGCTTGGCCGCAGGGACAGGGGGCTACGATGAGCAGTTCTTC.